Shown below are 27 T cell receptor beta chains from a single sample sequenced in a study of blood T cell repertoires in COVID-19. The assay was immunoSEQ multiplex PCR, and TCRdb's table has in-frame clones only and misses some. The sample has about 300,000 clones, approximately 88% seen once. The material sequenced was peripheral blood. The receptor set was obtained from a woman in her thirties who had recovered from COVID-19.

The chain carries TRBV11-2 and TRBJ2-1; D is possibly TRBD2 (5 bases). V lost 0 bases, J lost 5 bases, and 14 bases lay in between. The CDR3 runs 16 residues. CDR1 and CDR2 from the germline V gene are SGHAT and FQNNGV. The CDR3 reads CASSLEGRGKNNEQFF. CDR3 nucleotide sequence: TGTGCCAGCAGCTTAGAAGGGAGAGGGAAAAACAATGAGCAGTTCTTC.

The chain has TRBV7-3 and TRBJ1-1; D gene uncertain. CDR3 size: 13 residues. Between the trimmed V and J ends, which lost 5 bases and 6 bases, there was a span of 13 bases. CDR1 is SGHTA and CDR2 is FQGTGA in the germline V gene. In DNA, the CDR3 is TGTGCCAGCAGCCACGGCGGGTCGGCTGAAGCTTTCTTT. This encodes CASSHGGSAEAFF. Drawing the rest from reference TRBV7-3 and TRBJ1-1, the complete variable domain is GAGVSQTPSNKVTEKGKYVELRCDPISGHTALYWYRQSLGQGPEFLIYFQGTGAADDSGLPNDRFFAVRPEGSVSTLKIQRTERGDSAVYLCASSHGGSAEAFFGQGTRLTVV.

Regarding this clone: A read error may produce the germline difference seen at one junction end. V gene TRBV5-1 combines with J gene TRBJ2-3; possibly TRBD1 for D (6 bases). CDR1 and CDR2 from the germline V gene are SGHRS and YFSETQ. The CDR3 is made up of 14 amino acids. CDR3 DNA sequence: TGCGCCAGCAGATTGGACAGAAACACAGATACGCAGTATTTT. Its protein product is CASRLDRNTDTQYF.

In regard to this clone: Germline and junction disagree at one end, which may indicate a read error. This sequence joins TRBV5-4 and TRBJ2-5; possible D gene TRBD1, 6 bases. The CDR3 runs 14 residues. Germline assignment: CDR1 SGHNT and CDR2 YYREEE (reference sequence). DNA for the CDR3: TGTGCCAGCAGGTTGGACTCAGGGGTGGAGACCCAGTACTTC. Amino acid sequence: CASRLDSGVETQYF.

This clone has only a few counts. The chain carries TRBV19 and TRBJ2-2; 7 nucleotides match TRBD1. CDR3 length: 14 amino acids. V was pared by 5 bases and J by 3 bases, with 3 bases of the junction left unmatched. Germline V gene data show CDR1 as LNHDA and CDR2 as SQIVND (reference sequence). The CDR3 is CASSLGGYTGELFF. The CDR3 DNA sequence: TGTGCCAGTAGTTTAGGGGGCTACACCGGGGAGCTGTTTTTT.

The chain has TRBV28 and TRBJ1-6; TRBD1 might be the D (5 bases). There are 18 residues in the CDR3. The germline V gene encodes CDR1 MDHEN and CDR2 SYDVKM. V was pared by 5 bases and J by 8 bases, with 25 bases between. The CDR3: CASSPAGLGTQPYSPLHF. DNA of the CDR3: TGTGCCAGCAGTCCTGCGGGGTTGGGGACGCAGCCTTATTCACCCCTCCACTTT.

The chain joins TRBV7-2 to TRBJ2-7; 9 bases align to TRBD2. CDR3 length: 15 residues. J was trimmed by 6 bases and V by 4 bases; bases with no gene match: 10. Germline CDR1 reads SGHTA; CDR2 reads FQGNSA. CDR3 region: CASSSFLAGTFEQYF. The CDR3 DNA is TGTGCCAGCAGCTCCTTCCTAGCGGGGACTTTCGAGCAGTACTTC.

This chain links TRBV5-4 with TRBJ2-7; 8 nucleotides line up with TRBD2. Germline loops: CDR1 SGHNT, CDR2 YYREEE (reference sequence). The CDR3 is 13 residues long. J lost 6 bases, V lost 2 bases, and 4 bases had no gene match. The CDR3: CASSFRGGSEQYF. The DNA of the CDR3 is TGTGCCAGCAGCTTTCGGGGGGGGAGCGAGCAGTACTTC.

Points on this clone: Other DNA sequences within the sample encode an identical CDR3. The CDR3 nucleotides are TGCAGCGTTGACGGTGGAGGCACAGATACGCAGTATTTT. It specifies CSVDGGGTDTQYF. The chain recombines TRBV29-1 with TRBJ2-3; D gene ambiguous. CDR1 is SQVTM and CDR2 is ANQGSEA in the germline V gene. Trimming cost V 3 bases and J 1 base, with 8 bases left between them. The CDR3 is made up of 13 amino acids.

The V call is TRBV28, the J call TRBJ1-5; the match to TRBD1 covers 8 bases. With 5 bases clipped from V and 11 bases from J, the junction kept 5 bases outside the gene matches. Germline-derived CDR1 and CDR2 are MDHEN and SYDVKM. The CDR3 has 12 amino acids. Here the CDR3 DNA reads TGTGCCAGCAGTGTCAGGGGGCCGGCCCAGCATTTT. This encodes CASSVRGPAQHF.

CDR3 in DNA: TGCGCCAGCAGCCAAGATCTAGAGACCCAGTACTTC. Translating gives CASSQDLETQYF. V and J are TRBV4-1 and TRBJ2-5; D unresolved. CDR1 is MGHRA, CDR2 YSYEKL, per germline. This CDR3 contains 12 residues. The V end was cut by 0 bases, the J end by 4 bases, with 3 bases between.

This clone was found once. The rearrangement links TRBV7-2 to TRBJ2-7, with 10 bases aligning to TRBD2. Germline values: CDR1 SGHTA, CDR2 FQGNSA. Losses at the gene ends were 2 bases for V and 6 bases for J; bases not matched to a gene: 7. This CDR3 has 15 residues. CDR3 amino acids: CASSLTSGVLGEQYF. The CDR3 DNA sequence: TGTGCCAGCAGCTTAACTAGCGGGGTCCTCGGCGAGCAGTACTTC.

The V gene is TRBV20-1, the J gene TRBJ1-1; the D gene is possibly TRBD1 (5 bases). CDR3 length: 11 amino acids. V gave up 6 bases and J gave up 4 bases, with 9 bases separating them. CDR1 and CDR2 from the germline V gene are DFQATT and SNEGSKA (reference sequence). The CDR3 nucleotides are TGCAGTGCACCGACAGCCACTGAAGCTTTCTTT. The encoded protein is CSAPTATEAFF.

The chain links TRBV27 to TRBJ2-7; the D is unclear. Trimming shortened V by 5 bases and J by 2 bases, and 19 bases separated the two germline ends. CDR1 and CDR2 from the germline V gene are MNHEY and SMNVEV (reference sequence). The CDR3 covers 16 residues. The DNA of the CDR3 is TGTGCCAGCAGTCCCTCGGTGCCGTACCTCACCTACGAGCAGTACTTC. This codes for CASSPSVPYLTYEQYF.

The CDR3 protein is CASSFTQGAEAFF. The DNA for the CDR3 is TGTGCCAGCAGCTTCACCCAGGGGGCTGAAGCTTTCTTT. The gene calls are TRBV11-3 and TRBJ1-1; TRBD1 agrees at 7 bases. V gave up 3 bases and J gave up 6 bases; unmatched junction bases: 4. The germline CDR1 and CDR2 sequences are SGHNT and YENEEA. This CDR3 has 13 amino acids.

The J gene is TRBJ2-7, the V gene TRBV4-1; 9 nucleotides match TRBD2. From germline, CDR1 is MGHRA and CDR2 YSYEKL. The trim removed 4 bases at V and 1 base at J, leaving 8 bases unmatched. The CDR3 sequence is 16 residues long. CDR3 DNA sequence: TGCGCCAGCAGCCTCACTAGCGGGCGGAATTCCTACGAGCAGTACTTC. Translation gives CASSLTSGRNSYEQYF.

This chain links TRBV29-1 with TRBJ2-7, with TRBD1 as a possible D gene (6 bases). Germline V gene data show CDR1 as SQVTM and CDR2 as ANQGSEA. Trimming removed 4 bases at V and 2 bases at J, with 9 bases between. The CDR3 sequence is 12 residues long. Written as DNA, the CDR3 is TGCAGCGTTGCCAGGGGCCCCTACGAGCAGTACTTC. It encodes CSVARGPYEQYF.

V usage is TRBV10-3 and J usage is TRBJ1-2; D is ambiguous. The CDR3 consists of 11 residues. Germline V lookup: CDR1 ENHRY, CDR2 SYGVKD. V lost 5 bases, J lost 5 bases, and 6 bases lay in between. CDR3 in amino acids: CAISQEYGYTF. The CDR3 coding sequence is TGTGCCATCAGTCAGGAATATGGCTACACCTTC.

The chain employs TRBV3-1 (or the pseudogene TRBV3-2) and TRBJ2-2; D not resolved. The CDR3 is 14 residues long. The V gene's germline CDR1 is LGHDT and CDR2 YNNKEL (reference sequence). The germline V and J ends were trimmed by 0 bases and 0 bases, with 2 bases remaining between them. CDR3 DNA sequence: TGTGCCAGCAGCCAAGACACGAACACCGGGGAGCTGTTTTTT. Its protein is CASSQDTNTGELFF.

The rearrangement joins TRBV27 to TRBJ2-1; a weak D match, TRBD2 (5 bases). The germline V gene encodes CDR1 MNHEY and CDR2 SMNVEV (reference sequence). Trimming stripped 3 bases from V and 4 bases from J, with 10 bases between. This CDR3 comprises 14 residues. The chain's CDR3 is CASSLGEYYNEQFF. The CDR3 DNA reads as TGTGCCAGCAGTTTGGGAGAGTATTACAATGAGCAGTTCTTC.

The J gene is TRBJ1-5, the V gene TRBV9, with D tentatively TRBD1 (6 bases). From germline, CDR1 is SGDLS and CDR2 YYNGEE. CDR3 size: 14 residues. The V gene lost 0 bases and the J gene lost 5 bases, with 9 bases spanning the gap. The CDR3 coding sequence is TGTGCCAGCAGCGTAGGGGACACTTATCAGCCCCAGCATTTT. It translates to CASSVGDTYQPQHF.

J is TRBJ2-1 and V is TRBV21-1; the DNA was not used to check the table's D call, TRBD2. TRBV21-1 is noted as a pseudogene. This CDR3 contains 12 residues. The CDR3 protein is CASSKGDNEQFF. The CDR3 nucleotides are TGTGCCAGCAGCAAAGGCGACAATGAGCAGTTCTTC.

The rearrangement joins TRBV4-3 to TRBJ2-1; 7 nucleotides match TRBD2. Trimming at V came to 0 bases and at J to 3 bases, leaving 2 bases not matched to a gene. Looked up from germline, CDR1 is LGHNA and CDR2 is YSLEER. This CDR3 region has 15 residues. The CDR3 here is CASSQDGGGYNEQFF. Here the CDR3 DNA reads TGCGCCAGCAGCCAAGATGGCGGGGGCTACAATGAGCAGTTCTTC.

V is TRBV12-3 or TRBV12-4 and J is TRBJ1-1, with D unresolved. The length of the CDR3 is 13 residues. V was cut by 3 bases and J by 1 base, with 6 bases left in between. Here the CDR3 reads CASSLMRNTEAFF. The CDR3 nucleotides are TGTGCCAGCAGTTTGATGCGGAACACTGAAGCTTTCTTT.

The V call is TRBV4-3, the J call TRBJ1-4; D might be TRBD1 (6 bases). The V gene lost 4 bases and the J gene lost 8 bases, with 8 bases spanning the gap. CDR3 length: 12 amino acids. Per germline, CDR1 LGHNA and CDR2 YSLEER. The CDR3: CASSLTGEKLFF. The CDR3 DNA reads as TGCGCCAGCAGCCTTACAGGGGAAAAACTGTTTTTT.

V usage is TRBV5-6 and J usage is TRBJ1-1; D may be TRBD1 (5 bases). Germline CDR1 is SGHDT and CDR2 is YYEEEE. V was clipped by 4 bases and J by 6 bases, with 13 bases between them. There are 13 residues in the CDR3. The CDR3, as DNA: TGTGCCAGCAGCCGGGACTTTCGGGCTGAAGCTTTCTTT. Translation: CASSRDFRAEAFF.

The rearrangement links TRBV7-9 to TRBJ1-4, with unresolved D. Germline lookup yields CDR1 SEHNR and CDR2 FQNEAQ (reference sequence). Trimming pared 2 bases from V and 8 bases from J, leaving 6 bases between. This CDR3 is built from 12 residues. CDR3 DNA: TGTGCCAGCAGCTTAATGCAGGAAAAACTGTTTTTT. This gives the protein CASSLMQEKLFF.